This TCR beta chain derives from a study of T-cell reconstitution after alpha-beta-depleted transplantation in children. Notes on the study in general: Reportedly, roughly two months post-transplant, alpha-beta T cells arose from several hundred expanded graft clones. T cells produced anew were the main source of T-cell counts and diversity one year after transplant. Some patients showed high day-60 TCRbeta diversity, which derived from surviving recipient T cells and thymic progenitors.

This clonotype turned up a few times. As yet, its antigen is unknown. Unique molecular identifiers were incorporated when the TCRbeta library was constructed. Via MiXCR, TCRdb re-called the PCR reads, giving one row per CDR3 protein. The table has fewer than 750,000 distinct CDR3 sequences, over 25% seen once; the top ten hold around a third. CDR1 SGHRS and CDR2 YFSETQ come from the germline V gene. The CDR3 has 14 amino acids. V gave up 4 bases and J gave up 5 bases; unmatched junction bases: 7. The specimen was PBMCs, collected before TCRalphabeta/CD19-depleted stem cell transplant. This rearrangement joins TRBV5-1 to TRBJ2-3; 7 nucleotides align to TRBD1. The sequence came from a boy younger than two with Wiskott-Aldrich syndrome, due to receive a stem cell transplant. For the CDR3, the DNA is TGCGCCAGCAGCGTGCATACAGGGGAAGATACGCAGTATTTT. Translation gives CASSVHTGEDTQYF.